This T cell receptor (beta chain) came from a study of cytomegalovirus exposure and HLA in healthy donors. Study-level background: The same platform as the 500 to 700 first-cohort repertoires was used for the 95 to 150 validation repertoires, a later analysis reported.

The V gene end was trimmed by 4 bases and the J gene end by 7 bases; junction bases not matched to a gene: 6. The CDR3 length is 14 residues. Germline-derived CDR1 and CDR2 are MDHEN and SYDVKM. Study outcomes and limitations: Cytomegalovirus association was assigned to about 150 TCR beta chains.

A remark on this clone: The target antigen is unknown.

Assay: immunoSEQ multiplex PCR; the TCRdb copy retains only in-frame clones and omits some. Of around 110,000 clones listed, 88% were seen once; the top ten hold roughly 2%. Sequenced material: PBMCs. The receptor comes from a woman in her late teens or twenties in good health and CMV-seropositive. The V and J genes are TRBV28 and TRBJ1-4; 7 bases line up with TRBD1. CDR3 region: CASSSSGGSEKLFF. The CDR3, as DNA: TGTGCCAGCAGTTCCTCAGGGGGTAGTGAAAAACTGTTTTTT.